This T cell receptor (beta chain) was recovered during a study of blood T cell repertoires in COVID-19. Study as a whole: The United States, Italy and Spain supplied acute and convalescent COVID-19 samples. The cDNA or gDNA used as material had been derived from T cells, B-cell-depleted T cells, or PBMCs.

The CDR3 is made up of 17 amino acids. Unmatched junction bases numbered 6, after V lost 3 bases and J lost 0 bases. CDR1 is LGHNA and CDR2 is YSLEER in the germline V gene. Seattle's enrolled individuals joined amid active infection and were then monitored longitudinally. Per the authors' pipeline: Quantification of nucleated cells was approximated via reference gene primer amplification. Assay: immunoSEQ multiplex PCR; the TCRdb copy retains only in-frame clones and omits some. The V and J calls and clone size were taken over from that table, and D and trimming were inferred from the DNA. In the table there are some 180,000 clones, roughly four fifths of which are singletons.

The sequenced material came from peripheral blood. J is TRBJ2-1 and V is TRBV4-3, with 9 bases lining up with TRBD2. This clonotype originated in an elderly woman with COVID-19, enrolled during active disease. The CDR3 DNA sequence: TGCGCCAGCAGCCAGAGCGGGGGGACTTACTCCTACAATGAGCAGTTCTTC. Protein product: CASSQSGGTYSYNEQFF.